This T cell receptor beta chain was identified during a study of tissue T cells after allogeneic stem cell transplantation. Sequencing used immunoSEQ multiplex PCR; TCRdb keeps in-frame clones, though not all of them. This table has roughly 1,500 clones, just under 85% appearing once. This receptor was obtained from a male patient older than 55 with steroid-refractory graft-versus-host disease after an allogeneic stem cell transplant. The graft donor may account for some of the T cells. Specimen: blood, collected at autopsy.

The CDR3 coding sequence is TGTGCCAGCAGTTACTCTGCAGGGACCTACGAGCAGTACTTC. Protein product: CASSYSAGTYEQYF. The rearrangement links TRBV6-2 or TRBV6-3 to TRBJ2-7, with D tentatively TRBD1 (5 bases). The CDR3 spans 14 residues. V was trimmed by 0 bases and J by 2 bases, leaving 8 bases between them. The germline CDR1 and CDR2 sequences are MNHEY and SVGEGT.